This T cell receptor beta chain was captured by sequencing in a study of control samples from healthy donors and cancer patients. The repertoire was sequenced with immunoSEQ multiplex PCR; TCRdb's copy has only in-frame clones and lacks some. The sample consists of approximately 160,000 clones, 92% of them appearing once. This clone was recorded a few times. V shed 1 base and J shed 8 bases, with 9 bases lying between them. The CDR3 has 13 residues. Germline V gives CDR1 SQVTM, CDR2 ANQGSEA. The sequencing input was blood. The V and J genes are TRBV29-1 and TRBJ1-6, with TRBD1 as a possible D gene (5 bases). The receptor comes from a woman aged 25 to 39 in good health. The DNA for the CDR3 is TGCAGCGTTGAAGGGGACGGAGATTCACCCCTCCACTTT. This codes for CSVEGDGDSPLHF.